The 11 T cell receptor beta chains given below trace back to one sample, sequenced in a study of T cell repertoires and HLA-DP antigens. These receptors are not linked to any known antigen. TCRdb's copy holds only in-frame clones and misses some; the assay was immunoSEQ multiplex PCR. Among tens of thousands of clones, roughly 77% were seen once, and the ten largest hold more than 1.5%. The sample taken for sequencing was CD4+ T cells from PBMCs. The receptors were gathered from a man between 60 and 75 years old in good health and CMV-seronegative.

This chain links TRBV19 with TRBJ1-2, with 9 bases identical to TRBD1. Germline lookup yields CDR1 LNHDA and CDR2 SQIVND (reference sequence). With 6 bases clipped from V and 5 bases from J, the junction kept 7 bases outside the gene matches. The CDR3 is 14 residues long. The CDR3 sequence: CASRAGDREYGYTF. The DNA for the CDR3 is TGTGCCAGTAGAGCGGGGGACAGGGAATATGGCTACACCTTC.

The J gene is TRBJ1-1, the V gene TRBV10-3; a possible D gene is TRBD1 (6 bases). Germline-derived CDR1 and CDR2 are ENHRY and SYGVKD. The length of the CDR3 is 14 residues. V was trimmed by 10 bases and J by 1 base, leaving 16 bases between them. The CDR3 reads CATWVGGQNTEAFF. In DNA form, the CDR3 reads TGTGCCACATGGGTGGGGGGCCAGAACACTGAAGCTTTCTTT.

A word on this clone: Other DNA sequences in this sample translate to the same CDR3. The CDR3 nucleotides are TGTGCCATCAGTGAGGGGGGTTCTGGAAACACCATATATTTT. Protein product: CAISEGGSGNTIYF. The V call is TRBV10-3, the J call TRBJ1-3; a weak D match, TRBD1 (5 bases). The CDR3 totals 14 residues. Germline V lookup: CDR1 ENHRY, CDR2 SYGVKD. The V and J ends lost 2 bases and 1 base respectively, with 6 bases between them.

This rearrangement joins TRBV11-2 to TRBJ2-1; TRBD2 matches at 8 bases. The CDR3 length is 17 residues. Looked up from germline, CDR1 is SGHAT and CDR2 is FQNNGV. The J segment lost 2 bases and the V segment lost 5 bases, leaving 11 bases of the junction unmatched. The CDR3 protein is CASSPQAGGPPYNEQFF. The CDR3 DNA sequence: TGTGCCAGCAGCCCCCAGGCGGGAGGCCCCCCCTACAATGAGCAGTTCTTC.

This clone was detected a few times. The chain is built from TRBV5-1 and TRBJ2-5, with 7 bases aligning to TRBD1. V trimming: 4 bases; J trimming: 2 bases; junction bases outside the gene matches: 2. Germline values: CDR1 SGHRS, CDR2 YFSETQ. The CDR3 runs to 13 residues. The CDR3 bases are TGCGCCAGCAGCCCGGGACAGCAAGAGACCCAGTACTTC. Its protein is CASSPGQQETQYF.

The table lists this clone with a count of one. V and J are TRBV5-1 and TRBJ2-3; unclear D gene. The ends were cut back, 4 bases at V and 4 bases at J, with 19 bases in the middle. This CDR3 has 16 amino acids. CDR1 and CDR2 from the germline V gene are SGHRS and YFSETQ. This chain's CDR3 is CASSLTPPQNADTQYF. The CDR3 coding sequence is TGCGCCAGCAGCCTGACCCCCCCCCAAAACGCAGATACGCAGTATTTT.

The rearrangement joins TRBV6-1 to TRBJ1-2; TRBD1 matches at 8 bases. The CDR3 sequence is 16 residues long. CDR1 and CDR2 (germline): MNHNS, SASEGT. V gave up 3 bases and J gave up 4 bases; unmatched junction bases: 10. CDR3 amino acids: CASSDVGQGAVYGYTF. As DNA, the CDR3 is TGTGCCAGCAGTGATGTGGGCCAGGGGGCGGTCTATGGCTACACCTTC.

CDR3 DNA sequence: TGTGCCAGCAGCCACGCCTGGGGCGAGCAGTACGTC. It is translated as CASSHAWGEQYV. This chain uses TRBV6-6 with TRBJ2-7; no clear D gene. Trimming left V 6 bases short and J 6 bases short, with 12 bases between. The CDR3 covers 12 residues. CDR1 MNHNY and CDR2 SVGAGI come from the germline V gene (reference sequence).

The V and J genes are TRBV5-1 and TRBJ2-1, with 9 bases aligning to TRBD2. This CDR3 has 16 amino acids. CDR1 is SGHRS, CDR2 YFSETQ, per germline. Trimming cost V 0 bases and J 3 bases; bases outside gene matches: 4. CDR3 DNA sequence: TGCGCCAGCAGCTTGGCCGTTAGCGGGGGCTACAATGAGCAGTTCTTC. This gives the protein CASSLAVSGGYNEQFF.

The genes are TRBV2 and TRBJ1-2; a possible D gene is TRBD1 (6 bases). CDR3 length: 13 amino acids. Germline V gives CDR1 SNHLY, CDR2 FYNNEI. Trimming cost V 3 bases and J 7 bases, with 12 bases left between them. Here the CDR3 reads CASSERQAAGYTF. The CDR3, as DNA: TGTGCCAGCAGTGAGCGACAGGCGGCTGGCTACACCTTC.

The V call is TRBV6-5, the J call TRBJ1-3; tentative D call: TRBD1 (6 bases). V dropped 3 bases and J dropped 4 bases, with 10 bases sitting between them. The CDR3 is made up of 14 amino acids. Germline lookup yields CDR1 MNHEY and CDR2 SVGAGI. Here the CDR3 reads CASSYGGPGNTIYF. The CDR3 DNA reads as TGTGCCAGCAGTTATGGGGGGCCGGGAAACACCATATATTTT.